These 11 T cell receptor beta chains came from one sample sequenced in a study of T cells after posttransplantation cyclophosphamide. Treatment was busulfan-fludarabine conditioning, a marrow graft, and cyclophosphamide on days +3 and +4. Assay: immunoSEQ multiplex PCR; the TCRdb copy retains only in-frame clones and omits some. The repertoire consists of 10,000 to 12,000 clones, none detected only once. The material was PBMCs, obtained after allogeneic stem cell transplant with posttransplant cyclophosphamide. Source of these receptors: a female patient aged 40-50 years who received an allogeneic stem cell transplant from a related donor, was CMV-positive, and had no GVHD. The graft donor may be the source of some T cells.

This clone was recorded many times. The V gene is TRBV5-5, the J gene TRBJ2-7, with 12 bases fitting TRBD2. CDR3 size: 18 residues. CDR1 SGHKS and CDR2 YYEKEE come from the germline V gene (reference sequence). Trimming took 4 bases from V and 0 from J; bases not matched to a gene: 11. The CDR3 sequence: CASSPSMTSGGLSYEQYF. The CDR3 DNA follows: TGTGCCAGCAGCCCCTCAATGACTAGCGGGGGCCTCTCCTACGAGCAGTACTTC.

This clone was seen repeatedly, ten times or more. This sequence joins TRBV10-3 and TRBJ2-1; no clear D. The CDR3 runs 11 residues. The germline V gene has CDR1 ENHRY and CDR2 SYGVKD. Trimming stripped 7 bases from V and 8 bases from J, with 9 bases between. The CDR3 here is CAITQNDEQFF. CDR3 nucleotides: TGTGCCATCACTCAGAACGATGAGCAGTTCTTC.

This clone showed up many times. The genes are TRBV6-5 and TRBJ2-6, with TRBD1 matching over 7 bases. This CDR3 region has 15 residues. The germline V gene encodes CDR1 MNHEY and CDR2 SVGAGI. V dropped 6 bases and J dropped 1; count of bases not matched to a gene: 3. The CDR3 region has the DNA TGTGCCAGCAGAAAACAGGGGTCTGGGGCCAACGTCCTGACTTTC. Translation: CASRKQGSGANVLTF.

This clone was seen many times. This chain connects TRBV7-9 to TRBJ2-4; 9 nucleotides agree with TRBD2. The CDR3 sequence is 15 residues long. With 2 bases clipped from V and 8 bases from J, the junction kept 7 bases outside the gene matches. The germline V gene encodes CDR1 SEHNR and CDR2 FQNEAQ (reference sequence). The CDR3 loop is CASSLLAGGADIQYF. CDR3 nucleotides: TGTGCCAGCAGCTTACTGGCGGGGGGGGCGGACATTCAGTACTTC.

This clone was counted at least ten times. The rearrangement links TRBV6-5 to TRBJ1-1, with D possibly being TRBD1 (5 bases). This CDR3 has 16 residues. Germline assignment: CDR1 MNHEY and CDR2 SVGAGI. Between the trimmed V and J ends, which lost 0 bases and 5 bases, there was a span of 16 bases. CDR3 nucleotide sequence: TGTGCCAGCAGTTACTCGTCTGGGGCAGGAGAGACTGAAGCTTTCTTT. Translated: CASSYSSGAGETEAFF.

This clone showed up many times. The chain employs TRBV19 and TRBJ2-3, with 11 positions matching TRBD2. Losses at the gene ends were 2 bases for V and 5 bases for J; bases not matched to a gene: 6. The V gene's germline CDR1 is LNHDA and CDR2 SQIVND (reference sequence). The CDR3 is 16 residues long. The CDR3 sequence is CASSITASGRLDTQYF. The CDR3 DNA reads as TGTGCCAGTAGTATAACCGCTAGCGGGAGGTTAGATACGCAGTATTTT. Drawing the rest from reference TRBV19 and TRBJ2-3, the complete variable domain is DGGITQSPKYLFRKEGQNVTLSCEQNLNHDAMYWYRQDPGQGLRLIYYSQIVNDFQKGDIAEGYSVSREKKESFPLTVTSAQKNPTAFYLCASSITASGRLDTQYFGPGTRLTVL.

This clone was counted at least ten times. The J gene is TRBJ2-1, the V gene TRBV29-1; TRBD2 matches at 14 bases. V shed 6 bases and J 6 bases; nucleotides not matched to a gene: 4. The germline gives CDR1 SQVTM, CDR2 ANQGSEA. CDR3 length equals 14 residues. The CDR3: CSVMGLAGVNEQFF. For the CDR3, the DNA is TGCAGCGTGATGGGACTAGCGGGAGTCAATGAGCAGTTCTTC.

This clone occurred many times. The rearrangement uses TRBV7-8 and TRBJ2-7; tentatively, D is TRBD2 (6 bases). V lost 3 bases and J 5 bases, leaving 11 bases between the germline ends. The CDR3 is 13 amino acids. Germline assignment: CDR1 SGHVS and CDR2 FQNEAQ. The CDR3 nucleotides read TGTGCCAGCAGCTTTTCTCGGGAGAACGAGCAGTACTTC. It specifies CASSFSRENEQYF.

This clone was recorded many times. This chain's CDR3 is CASSSRTGGTEAFF. CDR3 DNA: TGTGCCAGCAGTTCGCGGACAGGGGGCACTGAAGCTTTCTTT. J is TRBJ1-1 and V is TRBV6-1, with TRBD1 identical over 10 bases. The V gene end was trimmed by 5 bases and the J gene end by 4 bases; junction bases not matched to a gene: 4. Germline CDR1 reads MNHNS; CDR2 reads SASEGT. This CDR3 spans 14 amino acids.

This clone was picked up many times. This sequence joins TRBV7-3 and TRBJ2-3; 9 bases agree with TRBD2. J was trimmed by 3 bases and V by 8 bases; bases with no gene match: 3. The CDR3 has 13 residues. Germline V gives CDR1 SGHTA, CDR2 FQGTGA. CDR3 amino acids: CASGRGGTDTQYF. The CDR3 DNA reads TGTGCCAGCGGGCGGGGGGGTACAGATACGCAGTATTTT.

This clone was counted at least ten times. The genes are TRBV25-1 and TRBJ1-6; weak D call: TRBD1 (6 bases). Trimming took 2 bases from V and 8 from J, leaving 13 bases between them. The CDR3 loop spans 15 amino acids. The V gene's germline CDR1 is MGHDK and CDR2 SYGVNS. The CDR3 coding sequence is TGTGCCAGCAGTGAAGGAGGACAGTATGATTCACCCCTCCACTTT. Amino acid sequence: CASSEGGQYDSPLHF.